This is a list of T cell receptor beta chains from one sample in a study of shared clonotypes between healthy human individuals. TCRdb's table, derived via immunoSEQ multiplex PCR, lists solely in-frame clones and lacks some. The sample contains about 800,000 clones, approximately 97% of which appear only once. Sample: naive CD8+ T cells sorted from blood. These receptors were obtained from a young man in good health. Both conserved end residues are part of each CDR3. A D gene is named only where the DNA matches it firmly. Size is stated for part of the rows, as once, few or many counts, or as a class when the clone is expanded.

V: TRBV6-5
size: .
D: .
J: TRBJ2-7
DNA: TGTGCCAGCAGTTACGCTGCAACCTACGAGCAGTACTTC
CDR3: CASSYAATYEQYF

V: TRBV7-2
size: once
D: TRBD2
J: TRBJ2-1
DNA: TGTGCCAGCAGCTCAGGGACTAGCGGGGCCCTGGGTGAGCAGTTCTTC
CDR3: CASSSGTSGALGEQFF

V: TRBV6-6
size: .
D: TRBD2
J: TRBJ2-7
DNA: TGTGCCAGCAGTTACTTCGGGGGAGGGCAATACGAGCAGTACTTC
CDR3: CASSYFGGGQYEQYF

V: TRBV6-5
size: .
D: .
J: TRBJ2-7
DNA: TGTGCCAGCAGTTACCCCTCTAGGGTAGGCTCCTACGAGCAGTACTTC
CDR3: CASSYPSRVGSYEQYF

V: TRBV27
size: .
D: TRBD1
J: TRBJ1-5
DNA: TGTGCCAGCGGCACAGGGGAGAACGGTCAGCCCCAGCATTTT
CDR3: CASGTGENGQPQHF

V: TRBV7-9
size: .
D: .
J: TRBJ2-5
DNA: TGTGCCAGCAGCTTCCAGGAAGAGACCCAGTACTTC
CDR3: CASSFQEETQYF

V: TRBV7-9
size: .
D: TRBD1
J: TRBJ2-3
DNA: TGTGCCAGCAGCTTCCCGACAGGGAACACAGATACGCAGTATTTT
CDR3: CASSFPTGNTDTQYF

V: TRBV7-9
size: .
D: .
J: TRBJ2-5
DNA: TGTGCCAGCAGCAGCTTCTTGAAGACCCAGTACTTC
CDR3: CASSSFLKTQYF

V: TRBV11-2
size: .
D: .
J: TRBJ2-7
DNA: TGTGCCAGCAGCTTAGGTCCAGCCTCCTACGAGCAGTACTTC
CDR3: CASSLGPASYEQYF

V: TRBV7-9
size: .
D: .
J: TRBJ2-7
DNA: TGTGCCAGCAGCTTAATCCAGGGAGGATTCTACGAGCAGTACTTC
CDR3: CASSLIQGGFYEQYF

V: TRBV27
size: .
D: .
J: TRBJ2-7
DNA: TGTGCCAGCAGCCTACTAGGGGGCTCCTACGAGCAGTACTTC
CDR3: CASSLLGGSYEQYF

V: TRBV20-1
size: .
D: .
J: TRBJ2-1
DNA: TGCAGTGCTAACAATGAGCAGTTCTTC
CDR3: CSANNEQFF